These 9 T cell receptor beta chains came from one sample sequenced in a study of T cell responses to AZD1222 COVID-19 vaccine. Using immunoSEQ multiplex PCR, the repertoire was profiled, and TCRdb retains in-frame clones only, with some absent. The sample yields about 97,000 clones, less than 95% seen once. This specimen consisted of peripheral blood, obtained on day 0 of AZD1222 vaccination. These receptors were collected from an adult in good health.

The chain has TRBV5-1 and TRBJ2-1; TRBD1 might be the D (5 bases). This CDR3 region has 15 residues. Trimming stripped 4 bases from V and 2 bases from J, with 13 bases between. CDR1 SGHRS and CDR2 YFSETQ come from the germline V gene. This CDR3 is CASSLQQATYNEQFF. CDR3 coding DNA: TGCGCCAGCAGCCTTCAACAGGCGACCTACAATGAGCAGTTCTTC.

The chain joins TRBV29-1 to TRBJ1-2, with D perhaps TRBD1 (5 bases). V dropped 3 bases and J dropped 1 base, with 12 bases sitting between them. Germline CDR1 reads SQVTM; CDR2 reads ANQGSEA. The CDR3 extends over 14 amino acids. In nucleotides, the CDR3 is TGCAGCGTTGAGGGGGACGGAGGTAACTATGGCTACACCTTC. This codes for CSVEGDGGNYGYTF.

This clone was observed a single time. V usage is TRBV13 and J usage is TRBJ2-3; no firm D call. From germline, CDR1 is PRHDT and CDR2 FYEKMQ (reference sequence). The CDR3 covers 13 residues. V lost 5 bases to trimming and J lost 0 bases, with 6 bases between them. The CDR3 reads CASSPDSTDTQYF. In DNA, the CDR3 is TGTGCCAGCAGCCCGGACAGCACAGATACGCAGTATTTT.

This chain uses TRBV4-1 with TRBJ1-1; tentative D call: TRBD1 (6 bases). This CDR3 spans 17 amino acids. V gave up 1 base and J gave up 0 bases, with 15 bases separating them. Germline CDR1 and CDR2: MGHRA and YSYEKL. This CDR3 reads CASSQAYRGAMNTEAFF. CDR3 DNA sequence: TGCGCCAGCAGCCAAGCTTACCGGGGGGCGATGAACACTGAAGCTTTCTTT.

The rearrangement joins TRBV5-4 to TRBJ2-7; D not certain. The CDR3 totals 14 residues. Germline V CDR1 and CDR2: SGHNT, YYREEE (reference sequence). The V and J ends lost 4 bases and 0 bases respectively, with 11 bases between them. This CDR3 is CASSTTENSYEQYF. For the CDR3, the DNA is TGTGCCAGCAGCACCACAGAGAACTCCTACGAGCAGTACTTC.

V is TRBV5-1 and J is TRBJ1-3; D gene ambiguous. Germline V gene lookup returns CDR1 SGHRS and CDR2 YFSETQ. The length of the CDR3 is 18 residues. The germline V and J ends were trimmed by 8 bases and 0 bases, with 24 bases remaining between them. CDR3 bases: TGCGCCAGAGAGACCTTAGGAGCGGCCCGCTGCTCTGGAAACACCATATATTTT. Its protein is CARETLGAARCSGNTIYF.

CDR3 loop: CASSLQDYAYEQYF. The DNA for the CDR3 is TGTGCCAGCAGCTTACAGGACTACGCCTACGAGCAGTACTTC. The rearrangement links TRBV7-9 to TRBJ2-7; tentative D call: TRBD2 (6 bases). Per germline, CDR1 SEHNR and CDR2 FQNEAQ (reference sequence). V gave up 2 bases and J gave up 2 bases, with 10 bases separating them. The CDR3 sequence is 14 residues long.

This chain connects TRBV6-5 to TRBJ1-2; maybe TRBD1 (5 bases). Deletions cut 8 bases from V and 3 bases from J, with 16 bases between. Germline CDR1 MNHEY, CDR2 SVGAGI. This CDR3 has 14 residues. CDR3 residues: CASEPSGTYYGYTF. As DNA, the CDR3 is TGTGCCAGCGAACCATCTGGGACCTACTATGGCTACACCTTC.

This clone was seen only a few times. The chain employs TRBV5-1 and TRBJ2-1; 8 nucleotides agree with TRBD1. The CDR3 sequence is 14 residues long. Trimming at V came to 3 bases and at J to 5 bases, leaving 4 bases not matched to a gene. From germline, CDR1 is SGHRS and CDR2 YFSETQ. DNA for the CDR3: TGCGCCAGCAGCTGGTGGACAGGGAACAATGAGCAGTTCTTC. This codes for CASSWWTGNNEQFF. Full variable domain (outside the CDR3, taken from reference TRBV5-1 and TRBJ2-1): KAGVTQTPRYLIKTRGQQVTLSCSPISGHRSVSWYQQTPGQGLQFLFEYFSETQRNKGNFPGRFSGRQFSNSRSEMNVSTLELGDSALYLCASSWWTGNNEQFFGPGTRLTVL.